This TCR beta chain was sequenced in a study of neurological immune-mediated disorders. Time point specified: longitudinal time-point 2. This clonotype was found a few times. Germline V gene sequence: CDR1 SNHLY, CDR2 FYNNEI. CDR3 length: 15 residues. V lost 3 bases and J lost 4, with 13 bases in between. It was by 5'RACE with 10-nucleotide random UMIs that the cDNA was made. Over 200 million TCR-beta sequences (from 15-18 subjects) were yielded by each sequencing run. TCRdb recomputed calls from the 5' RACE reads with MiXCR, one row per CDR3 protein. The repertoire includes some 80,000 distinct CDR3 sequences, about 5% of them detected once, and over 6.5% sits in the top ten.

Sequencing was performed on PBMCs. The V gene is TRBV2, the J gene TRBJ2-1; D might be TRBD1 or TRBD2, each matching 6 bases. This clonotype was sampled from a woman in her fifties or sixties with multiple sclerosis. This CDR3 is CASSEARGPYNEQFF. The CDR3 nucleotides are TGTGCCAGCAGTGAGGCCCGGGGGCCTTACAATGAGCAGTTCTTC. The full variable domain, with the rest looked up from reference TRBV2 and TRBJ2-1, is EPEVTQTPSHQVTQMGQEVILRCVPISNHLYFYWYRQILGQKVEFLVSFYNNEISEKSEIFDDQFSVERPDGSNFTLKIRSTKLEDSAMYFCASSEARGPYNEQFFGPGTRLTVL.